What follows are 18 T cell receptor beta chains derived from one specimen sequenced in a study of beta chain features in type 1 diabetes. Every isolated RNA sample was fully reverse transcribed, so sequencing captured expressed TCRB transcripts. Measured with immunoSEQ multiplex PCR; TCRdb has only the in-frame clones, and not every one. This sample has roughly 60,000 clones, with about three fifths found just once. Sequencing was done on a sample of Tregs from blood. The source is a woman younger than 35 in good health.

V gene TRBV7-3 combines with J gene TRBJ2-1, with TRBD2 identical over 12 bases. CDR3 length equals 15 residues. The germline CDR1 and CDR2 sequences are SGHTA and FQGTGA. V shed 5 bases, J shed 10 bases, and the junction held 9 bases outside the gene matches. Here the CDR3 DNA reads TGTGCCAGCAGCCCAACTAGCGGGGGGACTTTAGAGCAGTTCTTC. This encodes CASSPTSGGTLEQFF.

This clone was seen once. The V gene is TRBV27, the J gene TRBJ2-6, with 9 bases identical to TRBD1. CDR1 is MNHEY and CDR2 is SMNVEV in the germline V gene (reference sequence). The CDR3 runs 15 residues. Unmatched junction bases numbered 0, after V lost 6 bases and J lost 0 bases. The CDR3 DNA reads TGTGCCAGCAGACAGGGGGCCTCTGGGGCCAACGTCCTGACTTTC. This gives the protein CASRQGASGANVLTF. Filled out from reference TRBV27 and TRBJ2-6, the complete variable domain reads EAQVTQNPRYLITVTGKKLTVTCSQNMNHEYMSWYRQDPGLGLRQIYYSMNVEVTDKGDVPEGYKVSRKEKRNFPLILESPSPNQTSLYFCASRQGASGANVLTFGAGSRLTVL.

This clone showed up just a few times. The chain links TRBV12-5 to TRBJ1-1; D may be TRBD1 (5 bases). The CDR3 covers 12 residues. V was pared by 4 bases and J by 4 bases, with 7 bases between. Per germline, CDR1 LGHNT and CDR2 FRNRAP. The CDR3 protein is CASGSGGTEAFF. CDR3 coding DNA: TGTGCTAGTGGTTCCGGGGGCACTGAAGCTTTCTTT.

The chain combines TRBV7-2 with TRBJ1-3, with D possibly matching TRBD1 (5 bases). The V and J ends lost 5 bases and 8 bases respectively, with 13 bases between them. Germline values: CDR1 SGHTA, CDR2 FQGNSA. The CDR3 is 13 amino acids. The chain's CDR3 is CASSLRQGDTIYF. CDR3 DNA sequence: TGTGCCAGCAGCCTACGGCAGGGTGACACCATATATTTT. The complete variable domain, with remaining parts taken from reference TRBV7-2 and TRBJ1-3, reads GAGVSQSPSNKVTEKGKDVELRCDPISGHTALYWYRQSLGQGLEFLIYFQGNSAPDKSGLPSDRFSAERTGGSVSTLTIQRTQQEDSAVYLCASSLRQGDTIYFGEGSWLTVV.

V usage is TRBV7-2 and J usage is TRBJ1-3, with a possible D match to TRBD1 (6 bases). The germline V and J ends were trimmed by 3 bases and 4 bases, with 10 bases remaining between them. CDR1 is SGHTA, CDR2 FQGNSA, per germline. The CDR3 contains 14 residues. The CDR3 here is CASSFGGPGNTIYF. For the CDR3, the DNA is TGTGCCAGCAGCTTCGGGGGGCCAGGAAACACCATATATTTT.

This chain links TRBV19 with TRBJ1-1, with D unresolved. Germline CDR1 is LNHDA and CDR2 is SQIVND (reference sequence). Trimming stripped 2 bases from V and 4 bases from J, with 11 bases between. CDR3 size: 14 residues. CDR3 sequence: CASSIQAGSTEAFF. The CDR3 DNA reads as TGTGCCAGTAGTATACAGGCGGGTAGCACTGAAGCTTTCTTT.

The table lists this clone with a few counts. The V call is TRBV7-9, the J call TRBJ2-7; D call uncertain. Looked up from germline, CDR1 is SEHNR and CDR2 is FQNEAQ (reference sequence). The CDR3 extends over 13 amino acids. V shed 5 bases and J shed 4 bases, with 12 bases lying between them. CDR3 amino acids: CASSPTGLYEQYF. The CDR3 DNA is TGTGCCAGCAGCCCCACCGGTTTGTACGAGCAGTACTTC.

This sequence joins TRBV6-5 and TRBJ1-5, with 9 bases that match TRBD1. The trim removed 4 bases at V and 6 bases at J, leaving 7 bases unmatched. The CDR3 consists of 15 residues. Germline V gene sequence: CDR1 MNHEY, CDR2 SVGAGI. CDR3 nucleotides: TGTGCCAGCAGTTTGCGGACAGGGGTGGGTCAGCCCCAGCATTTT. This gives the protein CASSLRTGVGQPQHF.

The chain recombines TRBV18 with TRBJ1-5; no reliable D call. V was clipped by 6 bases and J by 0 bases, with 9 bases between them. Germline values: CDR1 KGHSH, CDR2 LQKENI. The CDR3 has 14 amino acids. DNA for the CDR3: TGTGCCAGCTCCAGGTTCCATAGCAATCAGCCCCAGCATTTT. Translating it yields CASSRFHSNQPQHF. Full variable domain (missing parts from reference TRBV18 and TRBJ1-5): NAGVMQNPRHLVRRRGQEARLRCSPMKGHSHVYWYRQLPEEGLKFMVYLQKENIIDESGMPKERFSAEFPKEGPSILRIQQVVRGDSAAYFCASSRFHSNQPQHFGDGTRLSIL.

This sequence joins TRBV30 and TRBJ1-1; D possibly corresponds to TRBD1 (6 bases). The V end lost 3 bases, the J end lost 1 base, and 15 bases lay between the germline ends. The CDR3 sequence is 15 residues long. Germline V gene sequence: CDR1 GTSNPN, CDR2 SVGIG (reference sequence). CDR3 in DNA: TGTGCCTGGAGGGTTCACAGGGTAGGGAACACTGAAGCTTTCTTT. As protein: CAWRVHRVGNTEAFF.

The chain has TRBV5-1 and TRBJ2-7, with TRBD1 matching over 12 bases. CDR1 and CDR2 from the germline V gene are SGHRS and YFSETQ. The CDR3 length is 20 residues. J was trimmed by 0 bases and V by 1 base; bases with no gene match: 14. CDR3 DNA sequence: TGCGCCAGCAGCTTGATCCCGGGACAGGGGGCCGAAGAGTTCTCCTACGAGCAGTACTTC. Protein sequence: CASSLIPGQGAEEFSYEQYF. The whole variable domain, filled in from reference TRBV5-1 and TRBJ2-7, reads KAGVTQTPRYLIKTRGQQVTLSCSPISGHRSVSWYQQTPGQGLQFLFEYFSETQRNKGNFPGRFSGRQFSNSRSEMNVSTLELGDSALYLCASSLIPGQGAEEFSYEQYFGPGTRLTVT.

The sample holds a few counts of this clone. V usage is TRBV5-1 and J usage is TRBJ1-1; TRBD1 matches 7 bases. This CDR3 spans 14 amino acids. From germline, CDR1 is SGHRS and CDR2 YFSETQ. J lost 4 bases, V lost 4 bases, and 7 bases had no gene match. The CDR3 DNA is TGCGCCAGCAGCCCCGACAGGGTGGGCACTGAAGCTTTCTTT. Residues: CASSPDRVGTEAFF.

This sequence joins TRBV6-5 and TRBJ1-1; D not resolved. Per the germline V gene, CDR1 is MNHEY and CDR2 is SVGAGI. The CDR3 is made up of 13 amino acids. With 4 bases removed from V and 4 bases from J, the gap between germline ends came to 10 bases. The CDR3 sequence: CASSWLGATEAFF. The DNA of the CDR3 is TGTGCCAGCAGTTGGCTGGGCGCCACTGAAGCTTTCTTT.

J is TRBJ2-1 and V is TRBV12-5; 13 nucleotides align to TRBD2. Germline loops: CDR1 LGHNT, CDR2 FRNRAP. The CDR3 covers 15 residues. The junction had 3 bases not matched to a gene; V was cut back by 2 bases and J by 8 bases. The CDR3: CASGLTGLAGDEQFF. DNA for the CDR3: TGTGCTAGTGGTTTGACCGGACTAGCGGGAGATGAGCAGTTCTTC.

This sequence joins TRBV27 and TRBJ2-3; possible D gene TRBD1, 5 bases. The V and J ends lost 3 bases and 6 bases respectively, with 13 bases between them. CDR1 MNHEY and CDR2 SMNVEV come from the germline V gene (reference sequence). This CDR3 has 14 amino acids. CDR3 DNA sequence: TGTGCCAGCAGTTTGAGACAGCCTTCGGATACGCAGTATTTT. It codes for CASSLRQPSDTQYF.

This rearrangement joins TRBV2 to TRBJ2-7; no clear D gene. The V gene lost 7 bases and the J gene lost 3 bases, with 7 bases spanning the gap. CDR1 is SNHLY and CDR2 is FYNNEI in the germline V gene. CDR3 length: 11 residues. The CDR3 DNA reads as TGTGCCAGCAAGAGGTTCTACGAGCAGTACTTC. Amino acid sequence: CASKRFYEQYF. The whole variable domain, remainder taken from reference TRBV2 and TRBJ2-7, is EPEVTQTPSHQVTQMGQEVILRCVPISNHLYFYWYRQILGQKVEFLVSFYNNEISEKSEIFDDQFSVERPDGSNFTLKIRSTKLEDSAMYFCASKRFYEQYFGPGTRLTVT.

The CDR3 coding sequence is TGCGCCAGCAGCTTGAGGACTAGCACCCCAGAGACCCAGTACTTC. Amino acids: CASSLRTSTPETQYF. V and J are TRBV5-1 and TRBJ2-5, with 8 bases fitting TRBD2. Germline CDR1 is SGHRS and CDR2 is YFSETQ. The CDR3 extends over 15 amino acids. The ends lost 1 base at V and 4 bases at J; junction bases unmatched: 6.

This sequence joins TRBV7-2 and TRBJ2-5; D is perhaps TRBD1 (5 bases). Germline V lookup: CDR1 SGHTA, CDR2 FQGNSA. Deletions cut 1 base from V and 1 base from J, with 10 bases between. The CDR3 is 15 residues long. In DNA, the CDR3 is TGTGCCAGCAGCTTAGTTGGGGCAGCCCAAGAGACCCAGTACTTC. Protein product: CASSLVGAAQETQYF.